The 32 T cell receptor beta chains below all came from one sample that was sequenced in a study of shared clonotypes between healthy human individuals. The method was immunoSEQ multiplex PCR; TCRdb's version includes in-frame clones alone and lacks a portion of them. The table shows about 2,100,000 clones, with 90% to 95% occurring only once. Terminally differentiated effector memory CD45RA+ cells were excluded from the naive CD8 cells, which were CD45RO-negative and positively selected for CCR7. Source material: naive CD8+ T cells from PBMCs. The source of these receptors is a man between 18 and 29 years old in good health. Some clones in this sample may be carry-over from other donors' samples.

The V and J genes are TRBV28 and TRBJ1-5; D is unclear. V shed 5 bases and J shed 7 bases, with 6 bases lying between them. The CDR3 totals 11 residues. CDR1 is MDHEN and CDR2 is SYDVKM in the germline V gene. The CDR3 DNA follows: TGTGCCAGCAGTGTTTCCCAGCCCCAGCATTTT. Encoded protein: CASSVSQPQHF.

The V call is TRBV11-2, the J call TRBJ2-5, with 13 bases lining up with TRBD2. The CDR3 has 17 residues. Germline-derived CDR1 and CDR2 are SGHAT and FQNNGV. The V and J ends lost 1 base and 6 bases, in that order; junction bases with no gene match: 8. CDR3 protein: CASSLVRTSGRGQTQYF. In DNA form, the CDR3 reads TGTGCCAGCAGCTTAGTGAGGACTAGCGGGAGAGGACAGACCCAGTACTTC.

In DNA, the CDR3 is TGCGCCAGCAGCCGAAGAAGGGACAGGGGGCAGGAGACCCAGTACTTC. It specifies CASSRRRDRGQETQYF. This chain uses TRBV5-1 with TRBJ2-5; 12 nucleotides align to TRBD1. Germline loops: CDR1 SGHRS, CDR2 YFSETQ. The CDR3 has 16 residues. Germline trimming cut 4 bases from V and 5 bases from J; bases unmatched to any gene: 9.

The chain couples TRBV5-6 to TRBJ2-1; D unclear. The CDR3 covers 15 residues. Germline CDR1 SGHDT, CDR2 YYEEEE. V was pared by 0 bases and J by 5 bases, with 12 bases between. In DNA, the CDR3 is TGTGCCAGCAGCTTGGGTGTAGGTTGGGACAATGAGCAGTTCTTC. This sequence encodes CASSLGVGWDNEQFF. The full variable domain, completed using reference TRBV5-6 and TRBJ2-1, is DAGVTQSPTHLIKTRGQQVTLRCSPKSGHDTVSWYQQALGQGPQFIFQYYEEEERQRGNFPDRFSGHQFPNYSSELNVNALLLGDSALYLCASSLGVGWDNEQFFGPGTRLTVL.

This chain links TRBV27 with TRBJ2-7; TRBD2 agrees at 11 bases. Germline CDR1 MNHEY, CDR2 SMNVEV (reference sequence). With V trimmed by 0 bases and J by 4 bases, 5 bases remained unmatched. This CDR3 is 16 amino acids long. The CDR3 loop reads CASSLSGASGRYEQYF. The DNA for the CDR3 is TGTGCCAGCAGTTTATCGGGGGCTAGCGGGAGGTACGAGCAGTACTTC.

The CDR3 here is CASSFPWVRDREGTDTQYF. CDR3 sequence (DNA): TGTGCCAGCAGCTTCCCGTGGGTCCGGGACAGGGAGGGCACAGATACGCAGTATTTT. This sequence joins TRBV5-6 and TRBJ2-3; 9 bases agree with TRBD1. V lost 2 bases and J lost 1; bases outside the gene matches: 14. The germline V gene encodes CDR1 SGHDT and CDR2 YYEEEE. The CDR3 runs to 19 residues.

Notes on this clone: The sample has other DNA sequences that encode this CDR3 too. CDR3 amino acids: CASGLGGELFF. The DNA for the CDR3 is TGTGCTAGTGGTTTGGGCGGGGAGCTGTTTTTT. The genes are TRBV12-5 and TRBJ2-2; D gene uncertain. This CDR3 comprises 11 residues. V shed 1 base and J shed 7 bases, with 1 base lying between them. CDR1 and CDR2 from the germline V gene are LGHNT and FRNRAP.

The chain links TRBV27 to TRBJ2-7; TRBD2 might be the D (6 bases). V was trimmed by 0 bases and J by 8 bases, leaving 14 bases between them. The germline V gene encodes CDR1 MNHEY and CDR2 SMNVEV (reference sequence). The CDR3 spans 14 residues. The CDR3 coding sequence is TGTGCCAGCAGTTTATCGGCTAGCGATTGGAAGCAGTACTTC. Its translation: CASSLSASDWKQYF.

The DNA for the CDR3 is TGTGCCAGCAGCGAGACAGGACATGCTGAAGCTTTCTTT. It encodes CASSETGHAEAFF. The chain recombines TRBV9 with TRBJ1-1; tentatively, D is TRBD1 (6 bases). V lost 3 bases and J lost 6, with 12 bases in between. CDR1 is SGDLS, CDR2 YYNGEE, per germline. CDR3 length equals 13 residues.

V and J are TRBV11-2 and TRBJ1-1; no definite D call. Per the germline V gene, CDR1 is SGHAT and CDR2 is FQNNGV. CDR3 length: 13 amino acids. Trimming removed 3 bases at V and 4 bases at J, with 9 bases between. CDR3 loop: CASSFTEVTEAFF. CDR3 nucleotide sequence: TGTGCCAGCAGCTTTACAGAGGTCACTGAAGCTTTCTTT.

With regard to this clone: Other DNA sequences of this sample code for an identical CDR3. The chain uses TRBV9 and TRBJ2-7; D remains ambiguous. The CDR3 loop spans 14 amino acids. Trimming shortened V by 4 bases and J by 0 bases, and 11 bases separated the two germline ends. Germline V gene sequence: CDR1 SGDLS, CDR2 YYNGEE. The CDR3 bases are TGTGCCAGCAGCCCGGGCAGGAGCTCCTACGAGCAGTACTTC. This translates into CASSPGRSSYEQYF. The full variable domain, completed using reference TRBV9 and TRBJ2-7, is DSGVTQTPKHLITATGQRVTLRCSPRSGDLSVYWYQQSLDQGLQFLIQYYNGEERAKGNILERFSAQQFPDLHSELNLSSLELGDSALYFCASSPGRSSYEQYFGPGTRLTVT.

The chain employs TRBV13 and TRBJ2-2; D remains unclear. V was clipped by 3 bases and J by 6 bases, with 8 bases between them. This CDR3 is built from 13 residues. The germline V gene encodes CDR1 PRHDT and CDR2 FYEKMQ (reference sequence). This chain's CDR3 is CASSFYPSGELFF. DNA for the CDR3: TGTGCCAGCAGCTTTTATCCGTCCGGGGAGCTGTTTTTT.

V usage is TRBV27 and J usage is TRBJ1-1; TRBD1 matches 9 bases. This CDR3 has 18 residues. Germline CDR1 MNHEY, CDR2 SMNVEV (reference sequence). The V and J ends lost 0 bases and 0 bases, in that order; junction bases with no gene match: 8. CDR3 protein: CASSLSFGTGSMNTEAFF. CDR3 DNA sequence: TGTGCCAGCAGTTTATCGTTCGGGACAGGGTCGATGAACACTGAAGCTTTCTTT.

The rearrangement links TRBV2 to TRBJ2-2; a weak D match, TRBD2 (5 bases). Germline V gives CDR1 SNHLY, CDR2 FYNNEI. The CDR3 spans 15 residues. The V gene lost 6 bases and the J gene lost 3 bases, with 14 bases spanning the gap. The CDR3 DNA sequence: TGTGCCAGCAGACTCGGGGTTCAGTACACCGGGGAGCTGTTTTTT. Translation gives CASRLGVQYTGELFF.

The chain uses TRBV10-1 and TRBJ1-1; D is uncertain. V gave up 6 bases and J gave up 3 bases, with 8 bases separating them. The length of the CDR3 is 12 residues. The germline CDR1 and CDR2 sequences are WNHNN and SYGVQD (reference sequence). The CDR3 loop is CASSDGHTEAFF. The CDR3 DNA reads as TGCGCCAGCAGCGATGGACACACTGAAGCTTTCTTT.

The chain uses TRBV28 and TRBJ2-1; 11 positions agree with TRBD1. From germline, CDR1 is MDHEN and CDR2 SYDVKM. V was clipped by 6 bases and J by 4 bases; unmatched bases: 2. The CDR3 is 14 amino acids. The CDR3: CASSGDRGYNEQFF. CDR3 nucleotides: TGTGCCAGCAGCGGGGACAGGGGGTACAATGAGCAGTTCTTC.

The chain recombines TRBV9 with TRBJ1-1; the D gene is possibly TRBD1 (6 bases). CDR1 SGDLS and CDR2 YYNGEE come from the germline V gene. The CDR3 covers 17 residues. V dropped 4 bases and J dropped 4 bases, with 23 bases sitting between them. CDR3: CASSPGWGGFGGTEAFF. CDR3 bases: TGTGCCAGCAGCCCCGGTTGGGGGGGCTTTGGAGGCACTGAAGCTTTCTTT. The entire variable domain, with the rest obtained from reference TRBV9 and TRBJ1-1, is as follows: DSGVTQTPKHLITATGQRVTLRCSPRSGDLSVYWYQQSLDQGLQFLIQYYNGEERAKGNILERFSAQQFPDLHSELNLSSLELGDSALYFCASSPGWGGFGGTEAFFGQGTRLTVV.

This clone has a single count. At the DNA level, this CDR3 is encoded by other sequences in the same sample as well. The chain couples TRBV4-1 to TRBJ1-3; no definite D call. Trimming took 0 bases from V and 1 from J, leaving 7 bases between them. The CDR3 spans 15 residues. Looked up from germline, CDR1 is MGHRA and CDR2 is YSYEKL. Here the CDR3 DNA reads TGCGCCAGCAGCCAAGACTCTCGGTCTGGAAACACCATATATTTT. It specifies CASSQDSRSGNTIYF.

The CDR3 loop reads CASSLFQGELFF. CDR3 in DNA: TGTGCCAGCAGCTTATTCCAGGGGGAGCTGTTTTTT. V is TRBV7-9 and J is TRBJ2-2; D not certain. Looked up from germline, CDR1 is SEHNR and CDR2 is FQNEAQ (reference sequence). The V gene lost 2 bases and the J gene lost 8 bases, with 6 bases spanning the gap. CDR3 length: 12 amino acids.

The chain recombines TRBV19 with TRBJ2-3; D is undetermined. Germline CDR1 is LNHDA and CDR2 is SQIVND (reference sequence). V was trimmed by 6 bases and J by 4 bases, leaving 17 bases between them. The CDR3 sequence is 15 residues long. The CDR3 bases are TGTGCCAGTAGCCTACGGCTAGTGGGGTCAGATACGCAGTATTTT. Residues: CASSLRLVGSDTQYF.

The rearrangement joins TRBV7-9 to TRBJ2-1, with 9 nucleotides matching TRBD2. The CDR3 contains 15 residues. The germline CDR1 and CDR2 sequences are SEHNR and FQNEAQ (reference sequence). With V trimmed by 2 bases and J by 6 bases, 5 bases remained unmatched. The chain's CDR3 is CASSLIAGVSNEQFF. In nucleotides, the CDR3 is TGTGCCAGCAGCTTAATAGCGGGAGTTTCCAATGAGCAGTTCTTC.

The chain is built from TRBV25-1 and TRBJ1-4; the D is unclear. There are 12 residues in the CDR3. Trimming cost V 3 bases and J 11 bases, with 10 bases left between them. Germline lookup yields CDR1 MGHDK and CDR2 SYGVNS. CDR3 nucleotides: TGTGCCAGCAGTGACCTGGGGATCAAACTGTTTTTT. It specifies CASSDLGIKLFF.

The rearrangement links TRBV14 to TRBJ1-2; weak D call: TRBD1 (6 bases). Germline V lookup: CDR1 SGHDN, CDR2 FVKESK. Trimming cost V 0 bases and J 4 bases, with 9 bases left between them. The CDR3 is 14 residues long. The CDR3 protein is CASSQEGHLYGYTF. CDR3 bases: TGTGCCAGCAGCCAAGAGGGACACCTCTATGGCTACACCTTC.

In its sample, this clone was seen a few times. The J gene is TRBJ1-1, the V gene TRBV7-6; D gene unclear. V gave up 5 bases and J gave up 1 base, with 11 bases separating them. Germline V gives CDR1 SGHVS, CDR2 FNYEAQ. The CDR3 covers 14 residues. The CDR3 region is CASSQIDGNTEAFF. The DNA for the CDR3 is TGTGCCAGCAGCCAAATCGACGGGAACACTGAAGCTTTCTTT.

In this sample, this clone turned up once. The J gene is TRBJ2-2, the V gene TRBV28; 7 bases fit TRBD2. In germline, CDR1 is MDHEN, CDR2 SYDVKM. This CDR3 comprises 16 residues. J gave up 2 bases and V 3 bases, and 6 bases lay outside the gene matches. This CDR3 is CASSFFPSGNTGELFF. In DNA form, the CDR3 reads TGTGCCAGCAGTTTCTTTCCTAGCGGTAACACCGGGGAGCTGTTTTTT.

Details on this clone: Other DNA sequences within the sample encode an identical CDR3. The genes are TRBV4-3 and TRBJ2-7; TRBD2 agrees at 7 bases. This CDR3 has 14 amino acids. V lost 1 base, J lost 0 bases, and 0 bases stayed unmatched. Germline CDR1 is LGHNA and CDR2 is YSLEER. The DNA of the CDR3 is TGCGCCAGCAGCCAAGGCGGGAGCTCCTACGAGCAGTACTTC. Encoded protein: CASSQGGSSYEQYF.

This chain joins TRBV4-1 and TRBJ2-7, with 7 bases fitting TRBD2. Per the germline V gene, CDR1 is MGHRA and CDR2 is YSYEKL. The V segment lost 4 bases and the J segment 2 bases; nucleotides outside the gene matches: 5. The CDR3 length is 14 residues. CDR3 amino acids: CASSLGTITYEQYF. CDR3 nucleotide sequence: TGCGCCAGCAGCCTCGGGACTATTACCTACGAGCAGTACTTC.

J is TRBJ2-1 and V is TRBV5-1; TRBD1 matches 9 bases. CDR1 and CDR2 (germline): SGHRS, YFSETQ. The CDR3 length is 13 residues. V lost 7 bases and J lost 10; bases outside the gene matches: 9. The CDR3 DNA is TGCGCCAGCCGGGACAGGGCTATTATGGAGCAGTTCTTC. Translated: CASRDRAIMEQFF.

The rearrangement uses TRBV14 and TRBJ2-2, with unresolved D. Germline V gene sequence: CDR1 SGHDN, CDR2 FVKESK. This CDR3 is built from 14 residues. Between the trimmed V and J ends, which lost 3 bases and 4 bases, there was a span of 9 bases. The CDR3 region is CASSHAIGTGELFF. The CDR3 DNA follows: TGTGCCAGCAGCCACGCAATCGGCACCGGGGAGCTGTTTTTT.

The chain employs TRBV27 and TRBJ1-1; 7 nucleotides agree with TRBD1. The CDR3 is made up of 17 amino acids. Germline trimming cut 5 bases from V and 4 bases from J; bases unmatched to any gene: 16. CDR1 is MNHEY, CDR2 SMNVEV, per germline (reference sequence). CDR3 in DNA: TGTGCCAGCAGTACGTCCGACAGGGCGGGGGGTGCCACTGAAGCTTTCTTT. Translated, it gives CASSTSDRAGGATEAFF.

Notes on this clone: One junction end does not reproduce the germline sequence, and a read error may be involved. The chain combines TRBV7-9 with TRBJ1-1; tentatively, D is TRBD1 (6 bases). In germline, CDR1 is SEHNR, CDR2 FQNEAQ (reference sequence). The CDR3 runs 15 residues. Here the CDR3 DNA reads TGTGCCAGCAACTTAGAGGACTGGGGGCAAGCTGAAGCTTTCTTT. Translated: CASNLEDWGQAEAFF.

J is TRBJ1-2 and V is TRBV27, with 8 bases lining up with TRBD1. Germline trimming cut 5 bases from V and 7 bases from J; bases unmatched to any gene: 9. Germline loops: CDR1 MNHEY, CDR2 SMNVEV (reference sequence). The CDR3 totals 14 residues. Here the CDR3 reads CASSLRTGFGGYTF. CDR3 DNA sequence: TGTGCCAGCAGTCTGAGGACAGGGTTCGGTGGCTACACCTTC.